The rows below give T cell receptor beta chains drawn from one sample of a study of Ad26.COV2.S vaccination and SARS-CoV-2 variants. Using immunoSEQ multiplex PCR, the repertoire was profiled, and TCRdb retains in-frame clones only, with some absent. This sample has fewer than 400,000 clones, with about 91% found just once. The specimen comprised peripheral blood, sampled in a trial of Ad26.COV2.S vaccine versus placebo. The source of these receptors is a person aged 18-65 years who received the Ad26.COV2.S COVID-19 vaccine or a placebo. The CDR3 runs from the conserved cysteine through the conserved F or W. A D gene is named only where the DNA matches it firmly. A row's size may be missing; if present it is once, few, many or a size class.

. | TRBJ2-3 | TRBV19 | 13 | . | CASSLTPTDTQYF | TGTGCCAGTAGTCTCACCCCCACAGATACGCAGTATTTT
. | TRBJ1-2 | TRBV7-2 | 15 | . | CASSLRIRGSHGYTF | TGTGCCAGCAGCTTAAGGATCCGGGGTTCCCATGGCTACACCTTC
. | TRBJ2-6 | TRBV5-1 | 17 | . | CASSMGATGPGANVLTF | TGCGCCAGTTCAATGGGGGCCACGGGTCCTGGGGCCAACGTCCTGACTTTC
. | TRBJ1-1 | TRBV18 | 16 | . | CASSPIDGRVNTEAFF | TGTGCCAGCTCACCGATCGATGGACGGGTGAACACTGAAGCTTTCTTT
TRBD2 | TRBJ2-1 | TRBV6-5 | 14 | once | CASSTPGLANEQFF | TGTGCCAGCAGTACTCCGGGACTAGCGAATGAGCAGTTCTTC
. | TRBJ2-2 | TRBV29-1 | 17 | . | CSARGELATPGTGELFF | TGCAGCGCTCGGGGCGAGCTAGCGACTCCGGGAACCGGGGAGCTGTTTTTT
TRBD2 | TRBJ2-1 | TRBV18 | 20 | . | CASSPRQGLVGLAGFFGQFF | TGTGCCAGCTCACCGAGACAAGGTTTGGTGGGACTAGCGGGATTCTTTGGGCAGTTCTTC
. | TRBJ1-1 | TRBV28 | 18 | . | CASSLGEATGILNTEAFF | TGTGCCAGCAGTTTAGGGGAGGCCACAGGGATTTTGAACACTGAAGCTTTCTTT
TRBD1 | TRBJ2-7 | TRBV30 | 10 | . | CAWAGTVSHF | TGTGCCTGGGCCGGGACAGTTAGCCACTTC
. | TRBJ2-2 | TRBV19 | 15 | . | CASTLGRGGTGELFF | TGTGCCAGTACCTTAGGGAGAGGGGGCACCGGGGAGCTGTTTTTT
TRBD2 | TRBJ2-1 | TRBV6-4 | 17 | . | CASSETSGRLIYNEQFF | TGTGCCAGCAGTGAAACTAGCGGGAGGCTCATTTACAATGAGCAGTTCTTC
. | TRBJ2-7 | TRBV4-2 | 20 | . | CASSQALGTKLNFGSYEQYF | TGTGCCAGCAGCCAAGCTCTCGGGACCAAACTTAACTTTGGCTCCTACGAGCAGTACTTC
TRBD2 | TRBJ2-1 | TRBV10-1 | 15 | . | CASTTPTSGKNEQFF | TGCGCCAGCACCACCCCTACTAGCGGGAAGAATGAGCAGTTCTTC
TRBD2 | TRBJ2-1 | TRBV19 | 16 | . | CASSTPPAGGGNEQFF | TGTGCCAGTAGTACCCCCCCAGCGGGAGGGGGGAATGAGCAGTTCTTC
TRBD2 | TRBJ2-7 | TRBV7-2 | 14 | . | CASSPAGERYEQYF | TGTGCCAGCAGCCCGGCGGGGGAGAGATACGAGCAGTACTTC
. | TRBJ2-7 | TRBV5-6 | 12 | . | CASSRDTYEQYF | TGTGCCAGCAGCAGGGATACCTACGAGCAGTACTTC
. | TRBJ2-1 | TRBV10-2 | 14 | . | CASIARSSYNEQFF | TGCGCCAGCATTGCGCGGAGCTCCTACAATGAGCAGTTCTTC
TRBD2 | TRBJ2-7 | TRBV27 | 13 | . | CASRASGGHEQYF | TGTGCCAGCAGGGCTAGCGGGGGCCACGAGCAGTACTTC
. | TRBJ2-5 | TRBV6-6 | 11 | . | CASSQRETQYF | TGTGCCAGCAGCCAGAGGGAGACCCAGTACTTC
TRBD2 | TRBJ2-7 | TRBV2 | 16 | . | CASSELGLAREGEQYF | TGTGCCAGCAGTGAACTCGGACTAGCGCGAGAGGGCGAGCAGTACTTC
TRBD2 | TRBJ2-3 | TRBV20-1 | 15 | . | CSASETSGSKDTQYF | TGCAGTGCTAGTGAGACTAGCGGGAGCAAAGATACGCAGTATTTT
. | TRBJ2-1 | TRBV3-1/TRBV3-2 | 15 | . | CASSQGPGSYNEQFF | TGTGCCAGCAGCCAAGGTCCAGGGTCCTACAATGAGCAGTTCTTC
. | TRBJ1-2 | TRBV28 | 13 | . | CASTLSDLAGYTF | TGTGCCAGCACCCTATCGGACTTAGCTGGCTACACCTTC
. | TRBJ1-4 | TRBV7-2 | 15 | . | CASSSGTPWNEKLFF | TGTGCCAGCAGCTCGGGGACTCCCTGGAATGAAAAACTGTTTTTT
TRBD2 | TRBJ2-2 | TRBV2 | 17 | . | CASTKGLAGGWDGELFF | TGTGCCAGCACGAAGGGACTAGCGGGAGGATGGGACGGGGAGCTGTTTTTT
TRBD1 | TRBJ1-2 | TRBV12-3/TRBV12-4 | 13 | . | CASSRDRNYGYTF | TGTGCCAGCAGCCGGGACAGAAACTATGGCTACACCTTC
. | TRBJ1-1 | TRBV4-1 | 15 | many | CASSQFAGMNTEAFF | TGCGCCAGCAGCCAATTCGCAGGGATGAACACTGAAGCTTTCTTT
TRBD1 | TRBJ2-3 | TRBV4-3 | 19 | . | CASSQDSLHGQGYSDTQYF | TGCGCCAGCAGCCAAGATTCTCTTCATGGACAGGGATACTCAGATACGCAGTATTTT
TRBD2 | TRBJ2-3 | TRBV5-8 | 12 | . | CASTRLANTQYF | TGTGCCAGCACCCGACTAGCGAATACGCAGTATTTT
. | TRBJ1-1 | TRBV29-1 | 13 | . | CSVAGTRNTEAFF | TGCAGCGTTGCCGGGACGCGGAACACTGAAGCTTTCTTT
. | TRBJ1-3 | TRBV3-1/TRBV3-2 | 18 | . | CASSQEKDSGSSGNTIYF | TGTGCCAGCAGCCAAGAGAAAGACAGCGGATCCTCTGGAAACACCATATATTTT
TRBD2 | TRBJ2-1 | TRBV5-8 | 16 | . | CASSPWRELIYNEQFF | TGTGCCAGCAGCCCCTGGCGGGAGTTGATCTACAATGAGCAGTTCTTC
. | TRBJ2-7 | TRBV3-1/TRBV3-2 | 14 | . | CASSTPGVAYEQYF | TGTGCCAGCAGTACTCCGGGAGTCGCCTACGAGCAGTACTTC
. | TRBJ1-2 | TRBV28 | 15 | . | CASSSVVGREYGYTF | TGTGCCAGCAGTTCAGTGGTCGGCAGGGAATATGGCTACACCTTC
TRBD1 | TRBJ2-5 | TRBV5-6 | 14 | . | CASSLGQGKETQYF | TGTGCCAGCAGCCTGGGACAGGGTAAAGAGACCCAGTACTTC
. | TRBJ1-5 | TRBV11-2 | 15 | . | CASSLGTISNQPQHF | TGTGCCAGCAGCTTAGGGACAATCAGCAATCAGCCCCAGCATTTT
TRBD1 | TRBJ2-2 | TRBV18 | 15 | . | CASSGRDRGTGELFF | TGTGCCAGCTCAGGCCGGGACAGGGGCACCGGGGAGCTGTTTTTT
. | TRBJ2-7 | TRBV7-2 | 14 | . | CASSLGGGSYEQYF | TGTGCCAGCAGCTTAGGTGGGGGTTCCTACGAGCAGTACTTC
. | TRBJ1-4 | TRBV5-5 | 14 | . | CASSFWVRNEKLFF | TGTGCCAGCAGCTTTTGGGTTAGGAATGAAAAACTGTTTTTT
. | TRBJ1-2 | TRBV21-1 | 14 | . | CASSNRRGSYGYTF | TGTGCCAGCAGCAATCGACGGGGGAGCTATGGCTACACCTTC
TRBD1 | TRBJ2-2 | TRBV19 | 14 | . | CASSNDRVPGELFF | TGTGCCAGTAGTAACGACAGGGTGCCCGGGGAGCTGTTTTTT
. | TRBJ2-3 | TRBV7-5 | 16 | few | CARSLEAALWADTQYF | TGTGCCAGAAGCTTAGAGGCAGCCCTCTGGGCAGATACGCAGTATTTT
. | TRBJ2-7 | TRBV14 | 13 | . | CASSQFSIREQYF | TGTGCCAGCAGCCAATTTTCTATAAGAGAGCAGTACTTC
TRBD2 | TRBJ2-5 | TRBV30 | 13 | . | CAWSESGTSPAYF | TGTGCCTGGAGTGAAAGCGGGACTTCACCTGCGTACTTC
TRBD2 | TRBJ2-7 | TRBV6-5 | 15 | many | CASRPRTSGPYEQYF | TGTGCCAGCAGACCTAGGACTAGCGGTCCCTACGAGCAGTACTTC
. | TRBJ1-1 | TRBV18 | 12 | . | CASSRGDTEAFF | TGTGCCAGCTCGCGGGGGGACACTGAAGCTTTCTTT
. | TRBJ1-5 | TRBV28 | 12 | few | CASSTGNQPQHF | TGTGCCAGCAGTACAGGGAATCAGCCCCAGCATTTT
TRBD2 | TRBJ2-5 | TRBV7-2 | 16 | once | CASSLGPLAGQETQYF | TGTGCCAGCAGCTTAGGACCCCTAGCGGGACAAGAGACCCAGTACTTC
TRBD1 | TRBJ1-5 | TRBV15 | 17 | . | CATSRSLQGRATQPQHF | TGTGCCACCAGCAGATCTCTACAGGGGCGAGCAACTCAGCCCCAGCATTTT
. | TRBJ2-3 | TRBV20-1 | 11 | . | CSAPLTDTQYF | TGCAGTGCCCCTCTCACAGATACGCAGTATTTT
TRBD1 | TRBJ2-3 | TRBV30 | 13 | . | CAWDRGQGDTQYF | TGTGCCTGGGACAGGGGGCAAGGAGATACGCAGTATTTT
TRBD1 | TRBJ2-7 | TRBV7-3 | 13 | . | CASSLGTAYEQYF | TGTGCCAGCAGCCTAGGGACAGCCTACGAGCAGTACTTC
TRBD2 | TRBJ2-1 | TRBV4-2 | 17 | . | CASSQDVGTTLYNEQFF | TGTGCCAGCAGCCAAGATGTCGGGACTACATTATACAATGAGCAGTTCTTC
. | TRBJ2-2 | TRBV4-1 | 15 | . | CASSQGHLNTGELFF | TGCGCCAGCAGCCAAGGACACCTTAACACCGGGGAGCTGTTTTTT
TRBD2 | TRBJ2-5 | TRBV29-1 | 15 | . | CSVEGTSRGQETQYF | TGCAGCGTTGAAGGGACTAGCCGAGGTCAAGAGACCCAGTACTTC
. | TRBJ1-5 | TRBV7-8 | 15 | . | CASSSDSLSNQPQHF | TGTGCCAGCAGCTCCGACTCTCTTAGCAATCAGCCCCAGCATTTT
. | TRBJ2-7 | TRBV28 | 13 | . | CASRNTATYEQYF | TGTGCCAGCAGAAATACGGCTACCTACGAGCAGTACTTC
TRBD2 | TRBJ2-3 | TRBV5-4 | 14 | . | CASRPTSGTDTQYF | TGTGCCAGCAGGCCTACTAGCGGGACAGATACGCAGTATTTT
. | TRBJ2-3 | TRBV11-3 | 16 | . | CASSPVGPTLTDTQYF | TGTGCCAGCAGCCCAGTCGGCCCGACCCTCACAGATACGCAGTATTTT